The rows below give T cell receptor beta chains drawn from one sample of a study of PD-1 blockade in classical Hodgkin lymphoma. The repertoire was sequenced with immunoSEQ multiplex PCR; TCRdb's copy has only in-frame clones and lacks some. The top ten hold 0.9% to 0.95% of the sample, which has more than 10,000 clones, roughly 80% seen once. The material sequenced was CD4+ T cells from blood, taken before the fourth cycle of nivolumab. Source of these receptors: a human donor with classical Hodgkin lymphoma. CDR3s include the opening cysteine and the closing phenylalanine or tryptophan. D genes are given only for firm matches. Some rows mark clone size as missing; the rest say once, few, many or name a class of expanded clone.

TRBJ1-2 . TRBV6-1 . CASSVRGRGDGYTF TGTGCCAGCAGTGTACGAGGCAGGGGAGATGGCTACACCTTC
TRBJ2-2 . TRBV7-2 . CASSQRNTGELFF TGTGCCAGCAGCCAACGGAACACCGGGGAGCTGTTTTTT
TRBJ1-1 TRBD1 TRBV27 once CASSYGTGSSSLAFF TGTGCCAGCAGCTATGGGACAGGGTCGAGCTCTTTGGCTTTCTTT
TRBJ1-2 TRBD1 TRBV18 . CASSIEGAGGYTF TGTGCCAGCTCAATCGAGGGGGCTGGTGGCTACACCTTC
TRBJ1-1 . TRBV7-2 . CASSLERNTEAFF TGTGCCAGCAGCTTAGAGAGAAACACTGAAGCTTTCTTT
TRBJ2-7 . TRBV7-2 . CASSLARASYEQYF TGTGCCAGCAGCTTAGCCAGGGCCTCCTACGAGCAGTACTTC
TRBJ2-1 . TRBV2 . CASSNRWTKSYNEQFF TGTGCCAGCAGTAATCGGTGGACCAAATCGTACAATGAGCAGTTCTTC
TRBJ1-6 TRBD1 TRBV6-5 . CASSYSGQGNSPLHF TGTGCCAGCAGTTACTCGGGACAGGGGAATTCACCCCTCCACTTT
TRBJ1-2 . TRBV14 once CASSQSGYGYTF TGTGCCAGCAGCCAATCAGGGTATGGCTACACCTTC
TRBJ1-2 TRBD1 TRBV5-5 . CASSLGLGTGGHGYTF TGTGCCAGCAGCTTGGGTCTCGGGACAGGGGGCCATGGCTACACCTTC
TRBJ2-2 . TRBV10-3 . CAINGQNTGELFF TGTGCCATCAACGGACAGAACACCGGGGAGCTGTTTTTT
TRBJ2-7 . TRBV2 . CASRLEGPTYEQYF TGTGCCAGCAGATTAGAGGGGCCTACCTACGAGCAGTACTTC
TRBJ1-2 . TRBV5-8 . CASSLAGLRSPNYGYTF TGTGCCAGCAGCTTGGCCGGACTAAGGAGCCCTAACTATGGCTACACCTTC
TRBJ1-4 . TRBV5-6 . CASSFLQGASNEKLFF TGTGCCAGCAGCTTTCTACAGGGCGCTTCTAATGAAAAACTGTTTTTT
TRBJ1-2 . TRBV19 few CASTKGPSYGYTF TGTGCCAGTACCAAGGGTCCTTCCTATGGCTACACCTTC
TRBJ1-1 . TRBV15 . CATSVRAWNTEAFF TGTGCCACCAGCGTCCGGGCCTGGAACACTGAAGCTTTCTTT
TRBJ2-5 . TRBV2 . CASSEETQYF TGTGCCAGCAGTGAGGAGACCCAGTACTTC
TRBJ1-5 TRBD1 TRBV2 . CASRLQGLPGQPQHF TGTGCCAGCAGATTACAGGGGCTACCAGGGCAGCCCCAGCATTTT
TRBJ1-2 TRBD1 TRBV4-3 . CASSQGSPGGVNYGYTF TGCGCCAGCAGCCAAGGGTCCCCAGGGGGCGTGAACTATGGCTACACCTTC
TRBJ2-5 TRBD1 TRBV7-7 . CASSLRGGGETQYF TGTGCCAGCAGCTTACGAGGGGGCGGAGAGACCCAGTACTTC
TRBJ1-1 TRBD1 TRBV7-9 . CASSTQGAVRPEAFF TGTGCCAGCAGCACCCAGGGGGCAGTAAGACCTGAAGCTTTCTTT
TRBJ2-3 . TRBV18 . CASSPSITDTQYF TGTGCCAGCTCACCTTCAATCACCGATACGCAGTATTTT
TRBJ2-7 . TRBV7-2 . CASSPEGRISYEQYF TGTGCCAGCAGCCCCGAGGGACGGATATCCTACGAGCAGTACTTC
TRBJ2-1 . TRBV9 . CASSVGVIAATYNEQFF TGTGCCAGCAGCGTAGGAGTAATAGCGGCTACCTACAATGAGCAGTTCTTC
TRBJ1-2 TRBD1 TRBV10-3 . CAIMTGNYGYTF TGTGCCATCATGACAGGGAACTATGGCTACACCTTC
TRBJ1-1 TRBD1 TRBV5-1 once CASSLVLRDRGKSTEAFF TGCGCCAGCAGCTTGGTCCTCCGGGACAGGGGTAAGAGCACTGAAGCTTTCTTT